These T cell receptor beta chains were read from a single sample in a study of cytomegalovirus exposure and HLA in healthy donors. Assay used: immunoSEQ multiplex PCR; TCRdb lists only in-frame clones, some missing. Altogether hundreds of thousands of clones are present, 78% being singletons, with the ten largest covering about 0.47%. The source material was PBMCs. The origin of the receptors is a boy younger than 18 in good health and CMV-seronegative. Each CDR3 is given with its conserved first and last residue.

TRBJ2-3 TRBV5-1 CASSLDRGDTQYF
TRBJ1-1 TRBV12-5 CASGLDVEAFF
NA TRBV15 CATSRDRGTGSYEQYF
TRBJ2-7 TRBV5-1 CASSLGRLGVAEQYF
TRBJ1-1 TRBV27 CASSLFRGNTEAFF
TRBJ2-5 TRBV10-3 CAISQGQETQYF
TRBJ2-7 TRBV27 CASSPRQLESPYEQYF
TRBJ2-1 TRBV7-2 CASSLYRGGVLDEQFF
TRBJ1-1 TRBV4-2 CASSQEPGMNTEAFF
TRBJ1-4 TRBV5-5 CASSPGPQGRYNEKLFF
TRBJ2-1 TRBV5-4 CASRYTGTGGFLYREQFF
TRBJ1-1 TRBV4-1 CASSQGQGADTEAFF
TRBJ1-1 TRBV7-9 CASSSLGYTEAFF
TRBJ2-3 TRBV6-1 CASSKTLAGEDTQYF
TRBJ1-2 TRBV9 CASSSSGWHYTF
TRBJ1-1 TRBV10-1 CASPRDTRNTEAFF
TRBJ2-7 TRBV4-2 CASSQDPGQGPVEQYF
TRBJ1-3 TRBV5-4 CASSEGQSSGNTIYF
TRBJ1-1 TRBV6-1 CASRATGRHTEAFF
TRBJ2-7 TRBV5-8 CASSLAFGIAGGLLEQYF
TRBJ1-1 TRBV30 CAWSGWGTGVGTEAFF
TRBJ2-3 TRBV9 CASRRGQGTDTQYF
TRBJ1-1 TRBV4-1 CASSQDLQGTEAFF
TRBJ1-2 TRBV28 CASSFLAGAYYGYTF
TRBJ1-4 TRBV7-2 CASSSGTVNEKLFF
TRBJ2-5 TRBV2 CASSDRETQYF
TRBJ1-2 TRBV29-1 CSVGVNYGYTF
NA TRBV30 CAWRGGLAGGSNYEQYF
TRBJ1-2 TRBV11-2 CASSFRVNYGYTF
TRBJ1-1 TRBV27 CASSPNRDRTEAFF
TRBJ1-1 TRBV5-6 CASSLTGNTEAFF
TRBJ1-1 TRBV5-1 CASSLSEGGNTEAFF
TRBJ1-1 TRBV7-9 CASSLSPAPGKAFF
TRBJ2-2 TRBV9 CASSALSPGELFF
TRBJ1-2 TRBV7-2 CASSPMDSVHHGYTF
TRBJ2-5 TRBV9 CASSVEGGRAWETQYF
TRBJ2-1 TRBV9 CASSVGWRNEQFF
TRBJ1-2 TRBV5-6 CASSPDRDIGYGYTF
TRBJ2-5 TRBV9 CASSVLAVEETQYF
TRBJ1-1 TRBV6-6 CASSWQPGTANTEAFF
TRBJ1-1 TRBV5-1 CASSLAQGDSEAFF
TRBJ1-2 TRBV27 CASSPVLIDGVHGYTF
TRBJ2-3 TRBV4-2 CASSQEGDRGYSTDTQYF
TRBJ1-2 TRBV6-6 CASSWLDYGYTF
TRBJ1-2 TRBV7-2 CASSLQENYGYTF
TRBJ2-2 TRBV9 CASSVSGQGATKRF
TRBJ2-4 TRBV21-1 CASSKGVLAGDFGIQYF
TRBJ1-4 TRBV4-1 CASSQGQGPDGEKLFF
TRBJ1-2 TRBV5-1 CASSLIQGYGYTF
TRBJ1-2 TRBV7-6 CASSLEQGTNYGYTF
TRBJ1-1 TRBV6-1 CASSEIDTEAFF
TRBJ1-5 TRBV2 CASSDPAGQSAQPQHF
TRBJ2-7 TRBV7-9 CASSYRTGRAGEQYF